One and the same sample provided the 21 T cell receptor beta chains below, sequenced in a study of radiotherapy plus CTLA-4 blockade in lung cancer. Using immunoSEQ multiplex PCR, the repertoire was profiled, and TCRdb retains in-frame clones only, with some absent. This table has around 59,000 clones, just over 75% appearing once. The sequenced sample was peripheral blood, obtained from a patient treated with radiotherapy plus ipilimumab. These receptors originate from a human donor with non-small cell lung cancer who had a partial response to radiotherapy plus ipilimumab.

The CDR3 region is CSAPAPETQYF. DNA for the CDR3: TGCAGTGCCCCCGCGCCGGAGACCCAGTACTTC. The chain uses TRBV20-1 and TRBJ2-5; D gene ambiguous. Germline assignment: CDR1 DFQATT and CDR2 SNEGSKA (reference sequence). The V gene lost 6 bases and the J gene lost 5 bases, with 10 bases spanning the gap. CDR3 length: 11 residues.

CDR3 in DNA: TGTGCCAGCAGTGCCCACAGGGGGTTCTACAATGAGCAGTTCTTC. Amino acid sequence: CASSAHRGFYNEQFF. The V call is TRBV6-5, the J call TRBJ2-1, with 8 bases lining up with TRBD1. After removal of 5 bases from V and 3 bases from J, the junction contained 6 bases not matched to a gene. Germline CDR1 MNHEY, CDR2 SVGAGI. There are 15 residues in the CDR3.

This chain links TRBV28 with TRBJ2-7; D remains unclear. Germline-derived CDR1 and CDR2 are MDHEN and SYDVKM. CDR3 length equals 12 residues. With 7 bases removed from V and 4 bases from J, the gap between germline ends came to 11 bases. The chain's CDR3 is CASKSSRYEQYF. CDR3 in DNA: TGTGCCAGCAAGAGCTCACGGTACGAGCAGTACTTC.

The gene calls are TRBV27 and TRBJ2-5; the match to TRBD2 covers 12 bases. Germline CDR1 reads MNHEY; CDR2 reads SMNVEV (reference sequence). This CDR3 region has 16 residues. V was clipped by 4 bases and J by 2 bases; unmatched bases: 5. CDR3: CASSSGGLAGQETQYF. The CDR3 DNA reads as TGTGCCAGCAGTTCCGGTGGACTAGCGGGGCAAGAGACCCAGTACTTC.

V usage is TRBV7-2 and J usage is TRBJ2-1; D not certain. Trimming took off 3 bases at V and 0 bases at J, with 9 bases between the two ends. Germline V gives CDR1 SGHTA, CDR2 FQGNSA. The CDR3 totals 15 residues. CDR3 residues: CASSFTDSSYNEQFF. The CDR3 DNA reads TGTGCCAGCAGCTTCACCGATAGCTCCTACAATGAGCAGTTCTTC.

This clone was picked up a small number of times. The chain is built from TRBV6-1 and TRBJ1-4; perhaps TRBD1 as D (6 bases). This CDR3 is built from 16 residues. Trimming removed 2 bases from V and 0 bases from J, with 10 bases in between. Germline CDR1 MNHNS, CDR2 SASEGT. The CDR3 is CASSERQVATNEKLFF. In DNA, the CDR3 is TGTGCCAGCAGTGAAAGACAGGTTGCAACTAATGAAAAACTGTTTTTT.

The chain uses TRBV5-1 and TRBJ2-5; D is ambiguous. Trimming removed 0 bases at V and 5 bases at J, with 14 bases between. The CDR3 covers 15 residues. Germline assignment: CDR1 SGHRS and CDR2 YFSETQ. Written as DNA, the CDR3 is TGCGCCAGCAGCTTGGGACGGTCAGGATCGGAGACCCAGTACTTC. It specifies CASSLGRSGSETQYF.

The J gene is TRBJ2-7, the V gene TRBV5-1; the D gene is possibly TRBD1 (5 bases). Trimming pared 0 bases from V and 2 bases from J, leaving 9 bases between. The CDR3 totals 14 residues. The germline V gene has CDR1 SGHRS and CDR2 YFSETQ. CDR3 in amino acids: CASSLVTGPYEQYF. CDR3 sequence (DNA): TGCGCCAGCAGCTTGGTTACAGGCCCCTACGAGCAGTACTTC.

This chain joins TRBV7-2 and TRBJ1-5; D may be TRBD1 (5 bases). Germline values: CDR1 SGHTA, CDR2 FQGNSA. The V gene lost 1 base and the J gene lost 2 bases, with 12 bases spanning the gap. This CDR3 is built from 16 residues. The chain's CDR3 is CASSLGQGRGNQPQHF. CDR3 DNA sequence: TGTGCCAGCAGCTTAGGTCAGGGCCGAGGCAATCAGCCCCAGCATTTT.

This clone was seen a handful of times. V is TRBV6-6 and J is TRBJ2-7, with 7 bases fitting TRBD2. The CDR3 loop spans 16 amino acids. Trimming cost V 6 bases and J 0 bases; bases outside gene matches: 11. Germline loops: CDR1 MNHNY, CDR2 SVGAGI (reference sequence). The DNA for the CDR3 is TGTGCCAGCAGCCCCCTGGGAGGGGTTCTCTCCTACGAGCAGTACTTC. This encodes CASSPLGGVLSYEQYF.

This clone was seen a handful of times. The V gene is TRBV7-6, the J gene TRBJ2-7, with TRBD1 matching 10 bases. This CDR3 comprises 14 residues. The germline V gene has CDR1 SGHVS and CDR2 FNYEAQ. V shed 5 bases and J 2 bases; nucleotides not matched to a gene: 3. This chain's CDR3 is CASSPGQGAYEQYF. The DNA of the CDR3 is TGTGCCAGCAGCCCCGGACAGGGGGCCTACGAGCAGTACTTC.

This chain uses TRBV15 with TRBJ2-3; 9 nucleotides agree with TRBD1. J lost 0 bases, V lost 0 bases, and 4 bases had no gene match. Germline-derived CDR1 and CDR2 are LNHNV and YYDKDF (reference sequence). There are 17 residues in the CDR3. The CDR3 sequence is CATSRDIGTGSTDTQYF. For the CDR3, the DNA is TGTGCCACCAGCAGAGATATAGGGACAGGGAGCACAGATACGCAGTATTTT.

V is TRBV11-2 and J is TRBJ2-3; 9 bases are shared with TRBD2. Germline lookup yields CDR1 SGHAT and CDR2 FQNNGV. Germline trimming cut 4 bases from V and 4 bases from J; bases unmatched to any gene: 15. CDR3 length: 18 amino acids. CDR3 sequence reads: CASSSFLQAGGPSDTQYF. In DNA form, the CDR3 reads TGTGCCAGCAGCTCATTCCTGCAGGCGGGGGGGCCATCAGATACGCAGTATTTT.

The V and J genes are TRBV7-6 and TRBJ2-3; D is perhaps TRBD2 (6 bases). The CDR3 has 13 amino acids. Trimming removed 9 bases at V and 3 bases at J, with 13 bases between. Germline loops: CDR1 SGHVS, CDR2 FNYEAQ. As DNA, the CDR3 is TGTGCCAGTGGCGGGGAAGGGACAGATACGCAGTATTTT. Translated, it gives CASGGEGTDTQYF.

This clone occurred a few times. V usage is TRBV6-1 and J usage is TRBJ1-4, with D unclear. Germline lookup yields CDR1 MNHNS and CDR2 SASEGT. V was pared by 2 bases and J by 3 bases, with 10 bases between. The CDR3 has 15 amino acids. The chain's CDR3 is CASSEFATPNEKLFF. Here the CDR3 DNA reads TGTGCCAGCAGTGAATTTGCAACACCTAATGAAAAACTGTTTTTT.

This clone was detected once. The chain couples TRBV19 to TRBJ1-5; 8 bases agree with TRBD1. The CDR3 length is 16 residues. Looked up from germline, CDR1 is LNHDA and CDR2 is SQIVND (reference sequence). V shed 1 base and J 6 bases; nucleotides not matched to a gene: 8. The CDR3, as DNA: TGTGCCAGTAGTATAGTTAGGGACAGGAAAACTCAGCCCCAGCATTTT. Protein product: CASSIVRDRKTQPQHF. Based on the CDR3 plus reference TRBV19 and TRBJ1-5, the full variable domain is DGGITQSPKYLFRKEGQNVTLSCEQNLNHDAMYWYRQDPGQGLRLIYYSQIVNDFQKGDIAEGYSVSREKKESFPLTVTSAQKNPTAFYLCASSIVRDRKTQPQHFGDGTRLSIL.

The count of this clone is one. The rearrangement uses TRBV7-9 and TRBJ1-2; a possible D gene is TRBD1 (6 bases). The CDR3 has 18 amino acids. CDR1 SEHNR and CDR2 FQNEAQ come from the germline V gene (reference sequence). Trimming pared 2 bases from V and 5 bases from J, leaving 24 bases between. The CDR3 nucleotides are TGTGCCAGCAGCTTAATTGGGAGTGGGTCGGGACACCAATATGGCTACACCTTC. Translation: CASSLIGSGSGHQYGYTF.

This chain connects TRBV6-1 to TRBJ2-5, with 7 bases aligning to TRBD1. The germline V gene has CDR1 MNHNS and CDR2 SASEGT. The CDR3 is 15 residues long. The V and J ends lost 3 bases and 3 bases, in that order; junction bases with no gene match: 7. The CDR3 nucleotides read TGTGCCAGCAGTGAGGGTGACAGGGATAAAGAGACCCAGTACTTC. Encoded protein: CASSEGDRDKETQYF.

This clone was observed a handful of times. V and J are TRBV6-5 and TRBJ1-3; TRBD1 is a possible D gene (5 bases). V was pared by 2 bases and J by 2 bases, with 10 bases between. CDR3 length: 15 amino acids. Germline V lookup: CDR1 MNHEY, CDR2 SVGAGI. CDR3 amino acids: CASSYQGNPGNTIYF. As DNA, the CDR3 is TGTGCCAGCAGTTACCAGGGAAACCCTGGAAACACCATATATTTT.

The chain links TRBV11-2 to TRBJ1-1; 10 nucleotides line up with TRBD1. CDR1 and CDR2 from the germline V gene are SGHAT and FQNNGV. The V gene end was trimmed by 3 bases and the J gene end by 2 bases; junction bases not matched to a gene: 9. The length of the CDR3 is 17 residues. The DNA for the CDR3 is TGTGCCAGCAGCTTTCTACCGGGACAGGGGATTAACACTGAAGCTTTCTTT. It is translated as CASSFLPGQGINTEAFF.

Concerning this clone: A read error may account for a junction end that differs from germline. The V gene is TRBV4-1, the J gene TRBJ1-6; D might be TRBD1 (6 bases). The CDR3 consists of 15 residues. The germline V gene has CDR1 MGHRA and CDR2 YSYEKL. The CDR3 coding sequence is TGTGCCAGCAGCCAAGATGTGGCAGGGGTATCACCCCTCCACTTT. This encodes CASSQDVAGVSPLHF.